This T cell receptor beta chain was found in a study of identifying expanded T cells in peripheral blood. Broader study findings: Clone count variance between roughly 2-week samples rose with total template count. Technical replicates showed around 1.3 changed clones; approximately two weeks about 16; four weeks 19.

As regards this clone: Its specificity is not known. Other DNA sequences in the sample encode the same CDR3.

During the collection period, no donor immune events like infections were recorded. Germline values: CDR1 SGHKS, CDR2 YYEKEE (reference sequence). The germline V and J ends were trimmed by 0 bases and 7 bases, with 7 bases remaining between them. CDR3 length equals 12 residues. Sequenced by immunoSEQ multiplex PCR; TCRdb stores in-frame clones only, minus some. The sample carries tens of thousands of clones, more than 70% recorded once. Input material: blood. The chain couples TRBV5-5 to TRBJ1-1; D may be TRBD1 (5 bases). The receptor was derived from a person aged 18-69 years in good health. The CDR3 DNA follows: TGTGCCAGCAGCTTGGTGCAGGGTGAAGCTTTCTTT. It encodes CASSLVQGEAFF.